This TCR beta chain is drawn from a study of control samples from healthy donors and cancer patients. Sequenced by immunoSEQ multiplex PCR; TCRdb stores in-frame clones only, minus some. The profile shows approximately 46,000 clones, around nine tenths of them singletons. There are 13 residues in the CDR3. V was shortened by 6 bases and J by 2 bases, with 10 bases between the two germline ends. Germline V gene sequence: CDR1 MNHEY, CDR2 SVGAGI. This chain connects TRBV6-5 to TRBJ1-2; D unresolved. This sequence originates from a man aged 25-40 years with colorectal cancer. Specimen: PBMCs. The CDR3 loop reads CASSLQENYGYTF. CDR3 DNA: TGTGCCAGCAGCCTTCAGGAGAACTATGGCTACACCTTC.